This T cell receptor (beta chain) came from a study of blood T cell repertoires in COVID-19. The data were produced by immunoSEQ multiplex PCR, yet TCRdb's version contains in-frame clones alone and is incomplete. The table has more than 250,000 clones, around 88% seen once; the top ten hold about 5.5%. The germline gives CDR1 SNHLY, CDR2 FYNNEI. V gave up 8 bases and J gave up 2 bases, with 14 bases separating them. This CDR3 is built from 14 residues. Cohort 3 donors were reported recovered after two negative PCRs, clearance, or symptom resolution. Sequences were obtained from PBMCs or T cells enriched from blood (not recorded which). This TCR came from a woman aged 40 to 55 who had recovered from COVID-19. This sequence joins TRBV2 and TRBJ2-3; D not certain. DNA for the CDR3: TGTGCCAGCCGCACCCGAGCTAACACAGATACGCAGTATTTT. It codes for CASRTRANTDTQYF.